This entry describes one T cell receptor beta chain. The record originates from a study of technical replicates of blood from a handful of donors. The CDR3 has 14 amino acids. Germline V lookup: CDR1 MDHEN, CDR2 SYDVKM. V was trimmed by 5 bases and J by 4 bases, leaving 15 bases between them. Here immunoSEQ multiplex PCR was the method, and the copy in TCRdb shows in-frame clones only, minus some. In the table there are around 49,000 clones, more than 95% of which are singletons. The chain is built from TRBV28 and TRBJ2-7; D is possibly TRBD1 (6 bases). The specimen sequenced was T cells isolated from PBMCs. The sequence was obtained from a human donor in good health. The CDR3 reads CASSTPGESYEQYF. CDR3 sequence (DNA): TGTGCCAGCAGTACTCCAGGGGAGAGTTACGAGCAGTACTTC.